The 21 T cell receptor beta chains below all came from one sample that was sequenced in a study of T cell changes during pregnancy in multiple sclerosis (dated by TCRdb to between 2019 and 2020). The library was made by the immunoSEQ multiplex PCR assay. The table comes from immuneACCESS by way of TCRdb, which keeps in-frame sequences with V and J called. Part of the clones is missing from these tables; in studies checked, under half for an unresolved V gene and the rest for unknown reasons. The sample has roughly 38,000 clones on record, more than 85% of them singletons. Jointly, the top ten make up approximately 2% of the sample. This sample comprised CD4+ T cells from peripheral blood mononuclear cells, obtained after pregnancy. The source is a female donor in good health, enrolled as a control in a pregnancy study.

The CDR3 sequence: CASSLYRGSQPQHF. In DNA, the CDR3 is TGTGCCAGCAGTTTATACAGGGGGAGTCAGCCCCAGCATTTT. The chain couples TRBV28 to TRBJ1-5, with 8 bases that match TRBD1. This CDR3 has 14 amino acids. Trimming cost V 1 base and J 6 bases; bases outside gene matches: 2. Germline V gene sequence: CDR1 MDHEN, CDR2 SYDVKM.

V is TRBV7-2 and J is TRBJ2-7; no reliable D call. CDR1 SGHTA and CDR2 FQGNSA come from the germline V gene. V was cut by 3 bases and J by 2 bases, with 5 bases left in between. This CDR3 has 12 residues. CDR3 DNA: TGTGCCAGCAGCTTCTCCCCCTACGAGCAGTACTTC. It translates to CASSFSPYEQYF.

The chain employs TRBV18 and TRBJ1-1; no clear D. The CDR3 is 14 residues long. CDR1 is KGHSH, CDR2 LQKENI, per germline. V lost 1 base to trimming and J lost 1 base, with 7 bases between them. The CDR3 DNA reads TGTGCCAGCTCACCACGGGAGGGGAACACTGAAGCTTTCTTT. It specifies CASSPREGNTEAFF. The entire variable domain, with the rest obtained from reference TRBV18 and TRBJ1-1, is as follows: NAGVMQNPRHLVRRRGQEARLRCSPMKGHSHVYWYRQLPEEGLKFMVYLQKENIIDESGMPKERFSAEFPKEGPSILRIQQVVRGDSAAYFCASSPREGNTEAFFGQGTRLTVV.

This clone showed up just a few times. The chain employs TRBV21-1 and TRBJ1-2; the table's D call, TRBD1, was not checked against the DNA. TRBV21-1 is flagged as a pseudogene. The CDR3 sequence is 15 residues long. Here the CDR3 reads CASSKGWARGYGYTF. The CDR3 bases are TGTGCCAGCAGCAAAGGGTGGGCCAGGGGGTATGGCTACACCTTC.

The chain is built from TRBV9 and TRBJ1-2, with TRBD1 matching over 9 bases. The CDR3 is 14 residues long. The V segment lost 0 bases and the J segment 5 bases; nucleotides outside the gene matches: 2. The germline V gene encodes CDR1 SGDLS and CDR2 YYNGEE. The CDR3 sequence is CASSVGTGDYGYTF. The CDR3, as DNA: TGTGCCAGCAGCGTAGGGACAGGGGATTATGGCTACACCTTC.

The V gene is TRBV4-1, the J gene TRBJ2-7; TRBD2 aligns across 14 bases. V shed 2 bases and J 6 bases; nucleotides not matched to a gene: 6. The CDR3 is 16 residues long. Per the germline V gene, CDR1 is MGHRA and CDR2 is YSYEKL. This CDR3 is CASSQPTTSGGGEQYF. CDR3 DNA: TGCGCCAGCAGCCAACCCACGACTAGCGGGGGGGGCGAGCAGTACTTC.

With respect to this clone: The junction shows a germline mismatch at one end, possibly a read error. The chain uses TRBV25-1 and TRBJ1-2; D perhaps matches TRBD1 (5 bases). The CDR3 contains 14 residues. Germline V gene sequence: CDR1 MGHDK, CDR2 SYGVNS. The chain's CDR3 is CANSELGANYGYTF. The CDR3 DNA follows: TGTGCCAACAGTGAATTAGGGGCTAACTATGGCTACACCTTC.

The chain has TRBV28 and TRBJ1-6, with D perhaps TRBD1 (5 bases). Germline lookup yields CDR1 MDHEN and CDR2 SYDVKM. The ends were cut back, 8 bases at V and 7 bases at J, with 12 bases in the middle. The CDR3 length is 13 residues. The CDR3 region is CASHDRGNSPLHF. Written as DNA, the CDR3 is TGTGCCAGCCATGACAGAGGAAATTCACCCCTCCACTTT.

The V and J genes are TRBV5-8 and TRBJ2-5; 7 bases are a match to TRBD2. Losses at the gene ends were 4 bases for V and 9 bases for J; bases not matched to a gene: 18. Germline V gives CDR1 SGHTS, CDR2 YDEGEE. The CDR3 spans 16 residues. This CDR3 is CASSLAPPGGFSAQYF. The CDR3 DNA follows: TGTGCCAGCAGCCTGGCCCCCCCCGGGGGGTTCTCGGCCCAGTACTTC.

This rearrangement joins TRBV28 to TRBJ2-5; unclear D gene. The CDR3 runs 11 residues. Per the germline V gene, CDR1 is MDHEN and CDR2 is SYDVKM. Trimming removed 5 bases from V and 5 bases from J, with 6 bases in between. CDR3 sequence: CASSPRETQYF. CDR3 DNA: TGTGCCAGCAGTCCCAGGGAGACCCAGTACTTC.

This chain connects TRBV2 to TRBJ2-3; 8 bases fit TRBD2. The germline V gene has CDR1 SNHLY and CDR2 FYNNEI. This CDR3 is 13 amino acids long. V lost 6 bases, J lost 4 bases, and 3 bases stayed unmatched. The CDR3 region is CASSGLAADTQYF. The DNA of the CDR3 is TGTGCCAGCAGCGGACTAGCCGCAGATACGCAGTATTTT.

This chain links TRBV7-2 with TRBJ2-7; tentatively, D is TRBD1 (6 bases). CDR3 length equals 15 residues. In germline, CDR1 is SGHTA, CDR2 FQGNSA. V shed 5 bases and J shed 0 bases, with 14 bases lying between them. CDR3 coding DNA: TGTGCCAGCAGCCCCCCGACAGGATACTCCTACGAGCAGTACTTC. This sequence encodes CASSPPTGYSYEQYF.

The CDR3 nucleotides are TGTGCCAGCAGATCGAGCTCCTACAGTAATTCACCCCTCCACTTT. This codes for CASRSSSYSNSPLHF. The chain has TRBV2 and TRBJ1-6; D not certain. Trimming removed 6 bases from V and 6 bases from J, with 15 bases in between. CDR3 size: 15 residues. Germline V gives CDR1 SNHLY, CDR2 FYNNEI.

This rearrangement joins TRBV5-8 to TRBJ2-1; 13 bases map to TRBD2. V lost 0 bases, J lost 7 bases, and 7 bases stayed unmatched. The germline CDR1 and CDR2 sequences are SGHTS and YDEGEE. The CDR3 spans 17 residues. CDR3 residues: CASSLAGLAGYRNEQFF. The DNA of the CDR3 is TGTGCCAGCAGCTTGGCGGGACTAGCGGGATATAGGAATGAGCAGTTCTTC. Full variable domain (missing parts from reference TRBV5-8 and TRBJ2-1): EAGVTQSPTHLIKTRGQQATLRCSPISGHTSVYWYQQALGLGLQFLLWYDEGEERNRGNFPPRFSGRQFPNYSSELNVNALELEDSALYLCASSLAGLAGYRNEQFFGPGTRLTVL.

The chain couples TRBV2 to TRBJ1-2; unclear D gene. The CDR3 spans 10 residues. The V and J ends lost 7 bases and 7 bases respectively, with 7 bases between them. The germline CDR1 and CDR2 sequences are SNHLY and FYNNEI. The CDR3 nucleotides read TGTGCCAGCAAGGAGGGTGGCTACACCTTC. It encodes CASKEGGYTF.

The chain couples TRBV10-3 to TRBJ1-1; tentatively, D is TRBD1 (5 bases). Trimming cost V 4 bases and J 5 bases, with 11 bases left between them. Germline loops: CDR1 ENHRY, CDR2 SYGVKD. This CDR3 comprises 13 residues. CDR3 region: CAISVGGTTEAFF. CDR3 bases: TGTGCCATCAGTGTGGGGGGTACGACTGAAGCTTTCTTT.

The chain has TRBV30 and TRBJ2-7; TRBD2 aligns across 7 bases. Germline V CDR1 and CDR2: GTSNPN, SVGIG (reference sequence). After removal of 0 bases from V and 5 bases from J, the junction contained 7 bases not matched to a gene. CDR3 length equals 14 residues. CDR3 coding DNA: TGTGCCTGGAGTGTGGGGAGGGTTGTCGACGAGCAGTACTTC. Protein sequence: CAWSVGRVVDEQYF.

The chain is built from TRBV5-1 and TRBJ1-2, with 8 bases aligning to TRBD1. The germline CDR1 and CDR2 sequences are SGHRS and YFSETQ. This CDR3 comprises 16 residues. Trimming cost V 0 bases and J 5 bases; bases outside gene matches: 9. In DNA, the CDR3 is TGCGCCAGCAGCTTGGACCCCGGACAGGGCCCATATGGCTACACCTTC. This translates into CASSLDPGQGPYGYTF. Based on the CDR3 plus reference TRBV5-1 and TRBJ1-2, the full variable domain is KAGVTQTPRYLIKTRGQQVTLSCSPISGHRSVSWYQQTPGQGLQFLFEYFSETQRNKGNFPGRFSGRQFSNSRSEMNVSTLELGDSALYLCASSLDPGQGPYGYTFGSGTRLTVV.

The rearrangement uses TRBV6-6 and TRBJ1-6, with 7 bases aligning to TRBD1. The V and J ends lost 5 bases and 5 bases, in that order; junction bases with no gene match: 3. This CDR3 spans 14 amino acids. Germline CDR1 is MNHNY and CDR2 is SVGAGI (reference sequence). The CDR3 here is CASSVRGNNSPLHF. CDR3 DNA sequence: TGTGCCAGCAGTGTCAGGGGGAATAATTCACCCCTCCACTTT.

The genes are TRBV6-4 and TRBJ2-1; 9 bases line up with TRBD1. CDR3 size: 14 residues. CDR1 MRHNA and CDR2 SNTAGT come from the germline V gene. V lost 5 bases, J lost 9 bases, and 8 bases stayed unmatched. Written as DNA, the CDR3 is TGTGCCAGCAGTAGGGGACAGGGCATTAGTGAGCAGTTCTTC. Amino acid sequence: CASSRGQGISEQFF.

J is TRBJ2-7 and V is TRBV18, with 7 bases that match TRBD1. Looked up from germline, CDR1 is KGHSH and CDR2 is LQKENI. The CDR3 extends over 14 amino acids. V was pared by 3 bases and J by 4 bases, with 6 bases of the junction left unmatched. Here the CDR3 DNA reads TGTGCCAGCTCACCCGGGACAGTTTCATACGAGCAGTACTTC. Protein: CASSPGTVSYEQYF. Supplemented by reference TRBV18 and TRBJ2-7, the full variable domain reads NAGVMQNPRHLVRRRGQEARLRCSPMKGHSHVYWYRQLPEEGLKFMVYLQKENIIDESGMPKERFSAEFPKEGPSILRIQQVVRGDSAAYFCASSPGTVSYEQYFGPGTRLTVT.